The clone carrying this TCR beta chain appeared a few times. The antigen remains undetermined. This record comes from a study of identical twins. Study-level results: Abundant beta clonotypes from cord blood had fewer insertions, unlike memory repertoires, which showed none.

After template switching added a universal primer site, the resulting cDNA carried unique molecular identifiers. A single record per CDR3 protein comes from TCRdb applying MiXCR to the 5' RACE reads. The repertoire holds about 1.7 million distinct CDR3 sequences, with less than 40% as singletons. This CDR3 is built from 14 residues. V lost 5 bases, J lost 2 bases, and 13 bases lay in between. The clonotype was recovered from a newborn girl in good health. The chain recombines TRBV12-3 or TRBV12-4 with TRBJ2-7; D uncertain. Material for sequencing was cord blood. In nucleotides, the CDR3 is TGTGCCAGCAGTCCAATCTACGGACCCTACGAGCAGTACTTC. Amino acid sequence: CASSPIYGPYEQYF.